This T cell receptor (beta chain) was retrieved from a study of T cells after yellow fever vaccination. The V gene lost 2 bases and the J gene lost 5 bases, with 7 bases spanning the gap. Germline values: CDR1 SGHAT, CDR2 FQDESV (reference sequence). The CDR3 has 13 amino acids. This clonotype was seen only a few times. Each CDR3 protein is one row after TCRdb ran MiXCR on the 5' RACE reads. This sample has a few hundred thousand distinct CDR3 sequences, with around 5.2% found just once. The sample was CD4+ T cells sorted from PBMCs, taken on the day of the yellow fever booster vaccination. This receptor was obtained from a man younger than 35 who received the YFV17D yellow fever vaccine. V gene TRBV11-1 combines with J gene TRBJ1-5; D is unclear. CDR3 sequence: CASSLSDYQPQHF. The CDR3 DNA follows: TGTGCCAGCAGCTTATCCGACTATCAGCCCCAGCATTTT.